This T cell receptor beta chain was sequenced for a study of graft-versus-host responses after intestinal transplantation. Turning to the study itself: Recipients had transplants, and these were multivisceral, liver-intestinal, or isolated intestinal. Every transplant recipient was induced with anti-thymocyte globulin, then maintained on tacrolimus and steroids for 2 to 4 years.

Study conclusions and caveats: GvH clones appeared in recipient marrow, some first in ileum or blood.

TCRdb's table, derived via immunoSEQ multiplex PCR, lists solely in-frame clones and lacks some. The data show approximately 63,000 clones, with approximately 94% seen just once and roughly 0.4% held by the top ten. With respect to this clone: Its specificity is not known.

Germline assignment: CDR1 SGHTA and CDR2 FQGNSA. The CDR3 consists of 13 residues. Here the sequenced sample was unstimulated CD4+ T cells sorted from spleen or lymph node cells, taken before transplant. V usage is TRBV7-2 and J usage is TRBJ2-5; the D gene is possibly TRBD2 (5 bases). The DNA end favors TRBJ2-7, so the J call may be wrong. This clonotype was obtained from a human donor who was the organ donor for an intestinal transplant. The CDR3 DNA follows: TGTGCCAGCAGCTTAGCTAGCGCCTACGAGCAGTACTTC. It encodes CASSLASAYEQYF.